A single sample gave rise to the 15 T cell receptor beta chains below, sequenced in a study of Graves' ophthalmopathy and Graves' hyperthyroidism. From RNA, the CDR3 regions of TCR beta chains were amplified and sequenced. HTBI-primed first-round RT-PCR preceded second-round multiplex PCR. From the multiplex PCR reads, TCRdb called clonotypes with MiXCR, one entry per CDR3 protein. The data contain 400,000 to 450,000 distinct CDR3 sequences, 20% to 25% of them singletons. Specimen: peripheral blood. Receptors originate from a young woman with stable Graves' hyperthyroidism.

This clonotype was observed many times. The chain recombines TRBV3-1 with TRBJ2-5; 10 nucleotides agree with TRBD2. The V and J ends lost 2 bases and 1 base, in that order; junction bases with no gene match: 7. Germline CDR1 and CDR2: LGHDT and YNNKEL (reference sequence). There are 17 residues in the CDR3. This chain's CDR3 is CASSQTGLAATQETQYF. CDR3 bases: TGTGCCAGCAGCCAAACTGGACTAGCGGCTACCCAAGAGACCCAGTACTTC.

The sample holds many counts of this clonotype. The chain uses TRBV4-1 and TRBJ1-1; 7 nucleotides agree with TRBD1. The germline V gene encodes CDR1 MGHRA and CDR2 YSYEKL. V lost 2 bases to trimming and J lost 3 bases; unmatched junction nucleotides: 6. The CDR3 contains 15 residues. CDR3 coding DNA: TGCGCCAGCAGCCAAAGGACAGGTTCTTACACTGAAGCTTTCTTT. Protein: CASSQRTGSYTEAFF.

This clonotype was seen repeatedly, ten times or more. V usage is TRBV7-2 and J usage is TRBJ2-7, with D tentatively TRBD2 (6 bases). The CDR3 length is 13 residues. The germline V and J ends were trimmed by 4 bases and 7 bases, with 14 bases remaining between them. The germline gives CDR1 SGHTA, CDR2 FQGNSA. CDR3 amino acids: CASSSAGSGEQYF. CDR3 coding DNA: TGTGCCAGCAGCTCAGCGGGCTCGGGGGAGCAGTACTTC.

This clonotype was observed a handful of times. The genes are TRBV15 and TRBJ1-1; D not resolved. CDR3 size: 14 residues. The germline V gene has CDR1 LNHNV and CDR2 YYDKDF (reference sequence). With 0 bases removed from V and 3 bases from J, the gap between germline ends came to 8 bases. CDR3 sequence (DNA): TGTGCCACCAGCAGAGATCCGACGGACACTGAAGCTTTCTTT. Translating gives CATSRDPTDTEAFF.

This clonotype was counted at least ten times. The rearrangement joins TRBV20-1 to TRBJ1-1; D unclear. Germline V lookup: CDR1 DFQATT, CDR2 SNEGSKA (reference sequence). The CDR3 has 12 residues. Trimming took off 5 bases at V and 1 base at J, with 8 bases between the two ends. CDR3: CSAGGRNTEAFF. For the CDR3, the DNA is TGCAGTGCTGGCGGCAGGAACACTGAAGCTTTCTTT.

This clonotype was observed a few times. The chain carries TRBV6-1 and TRBJ1-1, with D possibly being TRBD1 (6 bases). CDR3 size: 14 residues. V lost 7 bases and J 1 base, leaving 13 bases between the germline ends. Germline V gives CDR1 MNHNS, CDR2 SASEGT. CDR3 DNA sequence: TGTGCCAGCACCCGATCGGGGGCGAACACTGAAGCTTTCTTT. Its protein product is CASTRSGANTEAFF.

The table lists this clonotype with many counts. V gene TRBV12-3 or TRBV12-4 combines with J gene TRBJ2-2, with TRBD2 matching over 12 bases. Unmatched junction bases numbered 8, after V lost 8 bases and J lost 7 bases. The length of the CDR3 is 15 residues. CDR3 sequence reads: CASRRLAGENGELFF. The CDR3 DNA reads TGTGCCAGCCGTAGACTAGCGGGAGAGAACGGGGAGCTGTTTTTT.

This clonotype showed up many times. The CDR3 here is CASRGGTQSSYEQYF. The CDR3 nucleotides are TGTGCCAGCAGGGGTGGGACCCAGAGCTCCTACGAGCAGTACTTC. V gene TRBV2 combines with J gene TRBJ2-7; perhaps D is TRBD1 or TRBD2 (5 bases each). This CDR3 region has 15 residues. The V and J ends lost 6 bases and 0 bases respectively, with 15 bases between them. Germline values: CDR1 SNHLY, CDR2 FYNNEI.

This clonotype occurred many times. V and J are TRBV19 and TRBJ2-7, with 9 nucleotides matching TRBD1. This CDR3 comprises 15 residues. Germline CDR1 LNHDA, CDR2 SQIVND (reference sequence). V gave up 6 bases and J gave up 3 bases; unmatched junction bases: 9. The CDR3 region is CASSRDGQGIYEQYF. The CDR3 DNA follows: TGTGCCAGTAGCCGCGACGGACAGGGGATCTACGAGCAGTACTTC.

This clonotype was found a few times. This sequence joins TRBV7-2 and TRBJ2-7; D is perhaps TRBD1 or TRBD2 (5 bases each). Trimming stripped 0 bases from V and 3 bases from J, with 15 bases between. Germline V gene sequence: CDR1 SGHTA, CDR2 FQGNSA. CDR3 length: 16 residues. CDR3 sequence: CASSLAQRGPHYEQYF. The CDR3 DNA reads TGTGCCAGCAGCTTAGCCCAAAGGGGACCGCACTACGAGCAGTACTTC.

This clonotype has ten or more counts. As DNA, the CDR3 is TGTGCCTTAGCAGAGCGATACGAGCAGTACTTC. Translated: CALAERYEQYF. V gene TRBV6-1 combines with J gene TRBJ2-7; D is uncertain. CDR1 MNHNS and CDR2 SASEGT come from the germline V gene. The V gene lost 11 bases and the J gene lost 4 bases, with 12 bases spanning the gap. The CDR3 totals 11 residues.

This clonotype showed up many times. V is TRBV27 and J is TRBJ1-5, with 7 bases matching TRBD1. Unmatched junction bases numbered 13, after V lost 5 bases and J lost 6 bases. The CDR3 is made up of 16 amino acids. In germline, CDR1 is MNHEY, CDR2 SMNVEV (reference sequence). The CDR3: CASSKTGTVRGQPQHF. CDR3 nucleotides: TGTGCCAGCAGTAAAACCGGGACAGTGAGAGGTCAGCCCCAGCATTTT.

This clonotype was counted ten times or more. The rearrangement links TRBV28 to TRBJ1-5; unclear D gene. The V and J ends lost 2 bases and 7 bases respectively, with 6 bases between them. Germline values: CDR1 MDHEN, CDR2 SYDVKM. CDR3 length equals 12 residues. The CDR3 bases are TGTGCCAGCAGTTTACCCTTCCAGCCCCAGCATTTT. Translated, it gives CASSLPFQPQHF.

About this clonotype itself: It may be a read error: a sequence one base away is much more abundant. The chain recombines TRBV6-1 with TRBJ2-7, with 9 nucleotides matching TRBD1. J gave up 4 bases and V 2 bases, and 6 bases lay outside the gene matches. CDR1 and CDR2 from the germline V gene are MNHNS and SASEGT. This CDR3 spans 15 amino acids. The CDR3 DNA follows: TGTGCCAGCAGTGAATACGGGACAGGGCTTTACGAGCAGTACTTC. It yields the protein CASSEYGTGLYEQYF.

This clonotype has more than one count but fewer than ten. One junction end disagrees with the germline gene, perhaps due to a read error. The chain employs TRBV4-1 and TRBJ2-4; 7 bases align to TRBD2. Germline V lookup: CDR1 MGHRA, CDR2 YSYEKL. CDR3 length equals 16 residues. CDR3 sequence (DNA): TGCGCCAGCAGCCAAACAACCCGGGGGGACGAGATCATTAAGTACTTC. Its translation is CASSQTTRGDEIIKYF.